Listed below are T cell receptor beta chains from one sample, sequenced in a study of beta chain features in type 1 diabetes. Profiling relied on immunoSEQ multiplex PCR, and the TCRdb table lists in-frame clones only, not all of them. The sample records fewer than 500,000 clones, approximately 13% being singletons. The sequenced material came from naive CD4+ T cells from blood. The receptors derive from a man aged 25-45 years in good health. CDR3s include the opening cysteine and the closing phenylalanine or tryptophan. D genes are given only for firm matches. A clone size is listed for some rows: how often the clone was seen (once, few, many), or a class if it is expanded.

- | TRBJ1-1 | - | TRBV18 | TGTGCCAGCTCACCACGAGTATCCGCGATGCACACTGAAGCTTTCTTT | CASSPRVSAMHTEAFF
- | TRBJ2-3 | - | TRBV9 | TGTGCCAGCAGCGTACGGAGCGTCACAGATACGCAGTATTTT | CASSVRSVTDTQYF
- | TRBJ1-2 | - | TRBV7-8 | TGTGCCAGCAGCTTATATTCGGACTCCGGGTATGGCTACACCTTC | CASSLYSDSGYGYTF
TRBD1 | TRBJ1-2 | few | TRBV6-5 | TGTGCCAGCAGACCCGACAGGGGTAACTATGGCTACACCTTC | CASRPDRGNYGYTF
- | TRBJ2-1 | - | TRBV7-9 | TGTGCCAGCAGCCAGTATGGCAATGAGCAGTTCTTC | CASSQYGNEQFF
TRBD1 | TRBJ2-5 | few | TRBV5-1 | TGCGCCAGCAGCTTGGGTGGGGACAGAGAGACCCAGTACTTC | CASSLGGDRETQYF
- | TRBJ1-4 | - | TRBV30 | TGTGCCTGCTTGACAGACCCTAATGAAAAACTGTTTTTT | CACLTDPNEKLFF
- | TRBJ2-5 | once | TRBV30 | TGTGCCTGGAGTCGTCGCAGGGAAGAGACCCAGTACTTC | CAWSRRREETQYF
TRBD2 | TRBJ2-1 | - | TRBV18 | TGTGCCAGCTCAGCCGGGACTAGCTCCTACAATGAGCAGTTCTTC | CASSAGTSSYNEQFF
TRBD1 | TRBJ1-1 | few | TRBV9 | TGTGCCAGCAGCCCCATCCAGGGGGGAGCTTTCTTT | CASSPIQGGAFF
- | TRBJ2-7 | few | TRBV20-1 | TGCAGTGCTAGGAAGGGACCCTGGCCGTACTTC | CSARKGPWPYF
TRBD1 | TRBJ2-6 | - | TRBV5-6 | TGTGCCAGCAGCTTATGGGGACAGGCCTTGAAAAGGGCCAACGTCCTGACTTTC | CASSLWGQALKRANVLTF
- | TRBJ2-5 | - | TRBV7-2 | TGTGCCAGCAGCTTAGTAAGCCTTAGAAATGCCGGAGAGACCCAGTACTTC | CASSLVSLRNAGETQYF
TRBD2 | TRBJ2-1 | - | TRBV7-9 | TGTGCCAGCAGCTCCGTACTCGGGGGGGCTTACAATGAGCAGTTCTTC | CASSSVLGGAYNEQFF
- | TRBJ1-1 | - | TRBV7-9 | TGTGCCAGCAGCCGAAACAGGGACACTGAAGCTTTCTTT | CASSRNRDTEAFF
- | TRBJ2-4 | - | TRBV7-9 | TGTGCCAGCAGCTTAGGGGGTGGAGGAGACATTCAGTACTTC | CASSLGGGGDIQYF